This T cell receptor (beta chain) was identified during a study of T cell repertoires in cytomegalovirus infection. Via MiXCR, TCRdb re-called the reads, giving one row per CDR3 protein. The sample holds 27,000 or so distinct CDR3 sequences, approximately 18% seen once. Comments on this clonotype: The antigen is not known.

The CDR3 totals 15 residues. CDR1 is SGHVS and CDR2 is FQNEAQ in the germline V gene. The V gene lost 5 bases and the J gene lost 2 bases, with 16 bases spanning the gap. This rearrangement joins TRBV7-8 to TRBJ2-7; D is ambiguous. The specimen was CD8+ T cells from cultured PBMCs, collected from culture after CMV antigen stimulation. The TCR was taken from a human donor in good health (CMV status not recorded). Some clones in this sample may be carry-over from other donors' samples. CDR3 DNA sequence: TGTGCCAGCAGCCGATCGTCCACAGTGACCTACGAGCAGTACTTC. It codes for CASSRSSTVTYEQYF.